Below are 23 T cell receptor beta chains sequenced from a single sample in a study of vaccination effects on CD4 cells after COVID-19. The antigens these receptors bind are not known. The protocol was immunoSEQ multiplex PCR, while the TCRdb copy is restricted to in-frame clones and leaves out a portion. The data hold roughly 30,000 clones, with approximately 72% observed a single time. Viral peptide pools were used in the ViraFEST assay to expand antigen-specific CD4+ T cells, and sequencing came afterward. The authors isolated CD4+ T cells after less than eleven days of culture. Their SARS-CoV-2 infection, verified by PCR, occurred between March and December 2020. The sample consisted of CD4+ T cells from PBMCs cultured with a peptide pool, taken before COVID-19 vaccination. The receptors were sampled from a human donor who had a prior SARS-CoV-2 infection.

This clone was counted once. CDR3 sequence: CAISDSRGLAGGFGTQYF. DNA of the CDR3: TGTGCCATCAGTGACTCCCGGGGACTAGCGGGGGGCTTTGGTACGCAGTATTTT. V usage is TRBV10-3 and J usage is TRBJ2-3; 15 bases align to TRBD2. CDR1 and CDR2 from the germline V gene are ENHRY and SYGVKD. V lost 3 bases to trimming and J lost 8 bases; unmatched junction nucleotides: 12. The CDR3 has 18 amino acids.

The chain employs TRBV18 and TRBJ1-2, with D tentatively TRBD1 (6 bases). CDR1 KGHSH and CDR2 LQKENI come from the germline V gene. The CDR3 runs 13 residues. Trimming stripped 6 bases from V and 5 bases from J, with 13 bases between. The CDR3 is CASSQITGYGYTF. CDR3 coding DNA: TGTGCCAGCTCCCAGATCACAGGGTATGGCTACACCTTC.

V usage is TRBV6-5 and J usage is TRBJ2-5; 11 bases match TRBD1. Trimming at V came to 6 bases and at J to 7 bases, leaving 10 bases not matched to a gene. In germline, CDR1 is MNHEY, CDR2 SVGAGI. The CDR3 loop spans 15 amino acids. This chain's CDR3 is CASSGQGALYGTQYF. In nucleotides, the CDR3 is TGTGCCAGCAGCGGACAGGGGGCCCTATACGGGACCCAGTACTTC.

This sequence joins TRBV6-5 and TRBJ1-1; 7 bases fit TRBD1. CDR1 is MNHEY, CDR2 SVGAGI, per germline. The CDR3 contains 15 residues. Trimming cost V 2 bases and J 3 bases; bases outside gene matches: 6. CDR3 sequence reads: CASSYGGTVYTEAFF. In nucleotides, the CDR3 is TGTGCCAGCAGTTACGGGGGGACAGTTTACACTGAAGCTTTCTTT.

V is TRBV21-1 and J is TRBJ2-6; the table's D call, TRBD1, was not checked against the DNA. TRBV21-1 is marked as a pseudogene. The CDR3 is made up of 18 amino acids. CDR3 loop: CASSKKLQGVLGANVLTF. CDR3 DNA: TGTGCCAGCAGCAAAAAGTTACAGGGGGTACTTGGGGCCAACGTCCTGACTTTC.

The V gene is TRBV5-4, the J gene TRBJ2-3; TRBD2 agrees at 9 bases. With V trimmed by 4 bases and J by 0 bases, 6 bases remained unmatched. The CDR3 extends over 16 amino acids. Germline V lookup: CDR1 SGHNT, CDR2 YYREEE (reference sequence). CDR3 DNA: TGTGCCAGCAGCCCGACTAGCGGCCCTAGCACAGATACGCAGTATTTT. Its translation: CASSPTSGPSTDTQYF.

The chain carries TRBV29-1 and TRBJ1-3, with 8 bases aligning to TRBD1. This CDR3 comprises 16 residues. The junction had 6 bases not matched to a gene; V was cut back by 0 bases and J by 2 bases. Germline values: CDR1 SQVTM, CDR2 ANQGSEA. As DNA, the CDR3 is TGCAGCGTTGAAGAAGCGATACAGGGGGCTGGAAACACCATATATTTT. This sequence encodes CSVEEAIQGAGNTIYF.

The chain has TRBV5-6 and TRBJ2-3; D might be TRBD2 (5 bases). The V end lost 4 bases, the J end lost 6 bases, and 15 bases lay between the germline ends. In germline, CDR1 is SGHDT, CDR2 YYEEEE. The CDR3 runs to 14 residues. CDR3 residues: CASSMTTSDDTQYF. The CDR3 DNA sequence: TGTGCCAGCAGCATGACTACAAGTGATGATACGCAGTATTTT.

The chain joins TRBV28 to TRBJ1-3; D unresolved. The V gene lost 5 bases and the J gene lost 9 bases, with 11 bases spanning the gap. The V gene's germline CDR1 is MDHEN and CDR2 SYDVKM. CDR3 length equals 12 residues. In nucleotides, the CDR3 is TGTGCCAGCAGTACCAGTGGGCGCACCATATATTTT. Its protein product is CASSTSGRTIYF.

The chain couples TRBV4-3 to TRBJ1-4; D ambiguous. The germline V gene has CDR1 LGHNA and CDR2 YSLEER. V lost 2 bases and J 5 bases, leaving 15 bases between the germline ends. The CDR3 is made up of 16 amino acids. Written as DNA, the CDR3 is TGCGCCAGCAGCCAAAAGTATAGGTCATCGAATGAAAAACTGTTTTTT. It specifies CASSQKYRSSNEKLFF.

This clone was seen a handful of times. This chain uses TRBV5-4 with TRBJ2-2, with TRBD2 matching 8 bases. V was pared by 0 bases and J by 3 bases, with 13 bases of the junction left unmatched. CDR1 is SGHNT, CDR2 YYREEE, per germline (reference sequence). The CDR3 runs to 19 residues. The CDR3 loop reads CASSLGRIRSGVDTGELFF. The CDR3 DNA is TGTGCCAGCAGCTTGGGACGAATCCGTAGCGGGGTTGACACCGGGGAGCTGTTTTTT.

The rearrangement joins TRBV6-5 to TRBJ1-6; D is uncertain. V was trimmed by 10 bases and J by 6 bases, leaving 10 bases between them. The germline gives CDR1 MNHEY, CDR2 SVGAGI. CDR3 length equals 12 residues. CDR3 protein: CATGEGNSPLHF. The CDR3 coding sequence is TGTGCCACCGGGGAGGGTAATTCACCCCTCCACTTT.

This chain connects TRBV4-1 to TRBJ2-7, with 9 bases matching TRBD2. Germline loops: CDR1 MGHRA, CDR2 YSYEKL. CDR3 size: 15 residues. V lost 4 bases, J lost 2 bases, and 6 bases stayed unmatched. In DNA form, the CDR3 reads TGCGCCAGCAGCCGCCGCGGCGGGGGGGCCTACGAGCAGTACTTC. The encoded protein is CASSRRGGGAYEQYF.

This sequence joins TRBV6-4 and TRBJ2-1; 9 bases map to TRBD2. V lost 5 bases to trimming and J lost 4 bases; unmatched junction nucleotides: 3. There are 14 residues in the CDR3. Per the germline V gene, CDR1 is MRHNA and CDR2 is SNTAGT. In nucleotides, the CDR3 is TGTGCCAGCAGTCAACTAGCGGGTTACAATGAGCAGTTCTTC. Encoded protein: CASSQLAGYNEQFF.

The V and J genes are TRBV4-1 and TRBJ2-2; D gene unclear. There are 20 residues in the CDR3. Germline-derived CDR1 and CDR2 are MGHRA and YSYEKL. With 2 bases removed from V and 4 bases from J, the gap between germline ends came to 26 bases. CDR3 amino acids: CASSQTPSSSDPGITGELFF. The CDR3 nucleotides are TGCGCCAGCAGCCAAACTCCCTCGTCATCCGACCCCGGTATCACCGGGGAGCTGTTTTTT.

The CDR3 nucleotides read TGTGCCAGCAGCTTGGAGACAGGGGGGTACTATGGCTACACCTTC. It codes for CASSLETGGYYGYTF. The chain links TRBV7-6 to TRBJ1-2; 9 positions match TRBD1. Trimming removed 3 bases from V and 3 bases from J; junction bases left unmatched: 5. This CDR3 contains 15 residues. Per the germline V gene, CDR1 is SGHVS and CDR2 is FNYEAQ.

The CDR3 DNA follows: TGTGCCAGCAGCTTACTCGAGGCCTACGAGCAGTACTTC. Translation gives CASSLLEAYEQYF. This rearrangement joins TRBV11-3 to TRBJ2-7, with D uncertain. Germline lookup yields CDR1 SGHNT and CDR2 YENEEA. V was cut by 2 bases and J by 2 bases, with 7 bases left in between. This CDR3 is built from 13 residues. The complete variable domain, with remaining parts taken from reference TRBV11-3 and TRBJ2-7, reads EAGVVQSPRYKIIEKKQPVAFWCNPISGHNTLYWYLQNLGQGPELLIRYENEEAVDDSQLPKDRFSAERLKGVDSTLKIQPAELGDSAVYLCASSLLEAYEQYFGPGTRLTVT.

The chain combines TRBV28 with TRBJ1-2; the D gene is possibly TRBD1 (5 bases). This CDR3 spans 12 amino acids. The V end was cut by 7 bases, the J end by 3 bases, with 9 bases between. CDR1 and CDR2 from the germline V gene are MDHEN and SYDVKM. CDR3 loop: CASNRNHYGYTF. The CDR3 coding sequence is TGTGCCAGCAACAGGAACCACTATGGCTACACCTTC.

The V and J genes are TRBV2 and TRBJ2-5; a possible D gene is TRBD2 (5 bases). Trimming took off 3 bases at V and 4 bases at J, with 9 bases between the two ends. Germline CDR1 reads SNHLY; CDR2 reads FYNNEI. This CDR3 has 13 residues. CDR3 sequence (DNA): TGTGCCAGCAGTGATGTCGCGGGAGAGACCCAGTACTTC. It encodes CASSDVAGETQYF.

V is TRBV11-3 and J is TRBJ2-1; TRBD2 might be the D (6 bases). The CDR3 is 15 amino acids. V gave up 5 bases and J gave up 6 bases, with 17 bases separating them. The germline CDR1 and CDR2 sequences are SGHNT and YENEEA. The CDR3 is CASSQDGGRGNEQFF. For the CDR3, the DNA is TGTGCCAGCAGCCAGGATGGAGGGCGAGGCAATGAGCAGTTCTTC.

The chain joins TRBV18 to TRBJ2-7; 8 bases fit TRBD1. This CDR3 contains 14 residues. Looked up from germline, CDR1 is KGHSH and CDR2 is LQKENI. The V gene end was trimmed by 5 bases and the J gene end by 0 bases; junction bases not matched to a gene: 3. This CDR3 reads CASSSDRASYEQYF. Written as DNA, the CDR3 is TGTGCCAGCTCATCGGACAGGGCCTCCTACGAGCAGTACTTC.

The chain links TRBV7-2 to TRBJ2-5; D gene uncertain. The CDR3 is 12 amino acids. CDR1 is SGHTA, CDR2 FQGNSA, per germline. Trimming took off 1 base at V and 11 bases at J, with 11 bases between the two ends. The CDR3 loop is CASSLVYDRQYF. In nucleotides, the CDR3 is TGTGCCAGCAGCTTAGTCTACGATAGGCAGTACTTC.

The V and J genes are TRBV12-3 or TRBV12-4 and TRBJ1-5; D remains ambiguous. V was trimmed by 3 bases and J by 5 bases, leaving 5 bases between them. The length of the CDR3 is 12 residues. CDR3 amino acids: CASSLKDQPQHF. DNA for the CDR3: TGTGCCAGCAGTTTGAAGGATCAGCCCCAGCATTTT.